The rows below give T cell receptor beta chains drawn from one sample of a study of beta chain features in type 1 diabetes. Using immunoSEQ multiplex PCR, the repertoire was profiled, and TCRdb retains in-frame clones only, with some absent. The table records more than 140,000 clones, 9.7% of them present only once. Specimen: central memory CD4+ T cells from blood. The origin of the receptors is a woman between 40 and 50 years old in good health. Both conserved end residues are part of each CDR3. D genes are given only for firm matches. Not every row has a clone size; where given, it reads once, few, many or a size class.

D: TRBD1
J: TRBJ2-1
size: many
V: TRBV7-6
CDR3: CASSSAYRGNNEQFF
DNA: TGTGCCAGCAGCTCCGCCTACAGGGGAAACAATGAGCAGTTCTTC

D: .
J: TRBJ2-3
size: .
V: TRBV7-2
CDR3: CASSLLGGSTDTQYF
DNA: TGTGCCAGCAGCTTACTCGGGGGTTCCACAGATACGCAGTATTTT

D: TRBD2
J: TRBJ2-2
size: .
V: TRBV19
CDR3: CASSWGLAQTGELFF
DNA: TGTGCCAGTAGTTGGGGACTAGCTCAGACCGGGGAGCTGTTTTTT

D: TRBD1
J: TRBJ2-2
size: few
V: TRBV5-4
CDR3: CASSPDRVTNTGELFF
DNA: TGTGCCAGCAGCCCGGACAGGGTAACGAACACCGGGGAGCTGTTTTTT

D: TRBD2
J: TRBJ2-1
size: few
V: TRBV5-8
CDR3: CASSLGLAAYNEQFF
DNA: TGTGCCAGCAGCCTGGGACTAGCGGCCTACAATGAGCAGTTCTTC

D: TRBD1
J: TRBJ1-6
size: few
V: TRBV25-1
CDR3: CASSERDRGNSPLHF
DNA: TGTGCCAGCAGTGAAAGGGACAGGGGTAATTCACCCCTCCACTTT

D: .
J: TRBJ1-1
size: few
V: TRBV6-4
CDR3: CASSMTHITTGNTEAFF
DNA: TGTGCCAGCAGCATGACGCACATTACGACAGGGAACACTGAAGCTTTCTTT

D: .
J: TRBJ1-1
size: few
V: TRBV7-2
CDR3: CASSLRVEAFF
DNA: TGTGCCAGCAGCTTAAGAGTAGAAGCTTTCTTT

D: TRBD1
J: TRBJ2-3
size: many
V: TRBV7-7
CDR3: CASSLGGWGQGTDTQYF
DNA: TGTGCCAGCAGCCTGGGGGGATGGGGACAGGGCACAGATACGCAGTATTTT

D: .
J: TRBJ2-2
size: .
V: TRBV4-3
CDR3: CASSQTTTGPNTGELFF
DNA: TGCGCCAGCAGCCAAACCACGACAGGACCTAACACCGGGGAGCTGTTTTTT

D: .
J: TRBJ1-5
size: .
V: TRBV4-2
CDR3: CASSQGDTLWDQPQHF
DNA: TGTGCCAGCAGCCAAGGGGACACCTTATGGGATCAGCCCCAGCATTTT

D: .
J: TRBJ1-5
size: .
V: TRBV18
CDR3: CASSPARISNQPQHF
DNA: TGTGCCAGCTCACCGGCCAGGATTAGCAATCAGCCCCAGCATTTT

D: TRBD2
J: TRBJ2-5
size: .
V: TRBV19
CDR3: CASSQRGGFQETQYF
DNA: TGTGCCAGTAGTCAGCGGGGGGGCTTCCAAGAGACCCAGTACTTC

D: .
J: TRBJ1-5
size: .
V: TRBV4-3
CDR3: CASSQDLALPTSVQPQHF
DNA: TGCGCCAGCAGCCAAGATCTGGCGCTCCCAACGAGCGTTCAGCCCCAGCATTTT

D: .
J: TRBJ2-7
size: .
V: TRBV7-8
CDR3: CASSLSGSGYEQYF
DNA: TGTGCCAGCAGCTTATCTGGGAGTGGCTACGAGCAGTACTTC

D: .
J: TRBJ2-5
size: many
V: TRBV7-9
CDR3: CASSSQETQYF
DNA: TGTGCCAGCAGCTCGCAGGAGACCCAGTACTTC

D: .
J: TRBJ1-6
size: .
V: TRBV5-1
CDR3: CASSLDNRGEGSPLHF
DNA: TGCGCCAGCAGCTTGGATAACCGCGGAGAGGGATCACCCCTCCACTTT

D: TRBD2
J: TRBJ2-7
size: .
V: TRBV9
CDR3: CASSVGRLAGAYEQYF
DNA: TGTGCCAGCAGCGTTGGTCGGCTAGCGGGGGCCTACGAGCAGTACTTC

D: TRBD1
J: TRBJ2-5
size: few
V: TRBV4-2
CDR3: CASSPGTEQETQYF
DNA: TGTGCCAGCAGCCCAGGGACAGAGCAAGAGACCCAGTACTTC

D: TRBD1
J: TRBJ2-2
size: .
V: TRBV5-6
CDR3: CASSSFRLDRDPGELFF
DNA: TGTGCCAGCAGCTCCTTTCGTCTGGACAGGGATCCCGGGGAGCTGTTTTTT

D: .
J: TRBJ2-2
size: few
V: TRBV10-3
CDR3: CAISDWALDRFF
DNA: TGTGCCATCAGTGACTGGGCCCTGGATAGGTTTTTT

D: TRBD2
J: TRBJ2-7
size: .
V: TRBV14
CDR3: CASSQGLATYEQYF
DNA: TGTGCCAGCAGCCAAGGACTAGCGACCTACGAGCAGTACTTC

D: TRBD2
J: TRBJ2-5
size: .
V: TRBV19
CDR3: CASNDGGGKETQYF
DNA: TGTGCCAGTAACGACGGGGGGGGAAAAGAGACCCAGTACTTC

D: .
J: TRBJ1-1
size: few
V: TRBV7-9
CDR3: CASSLRGTEAFF
DNA: TGTGCCAGCAGCTTACGAGGCACTGAAGCTTTCTTT

D: TRBD2
J: TRBJ2-2
size: .
V: TRBV10-1
CDR3: CASSQTSWNTGELFF
DNA: TGCGCCAGCAGCCAGACTAGCTGGAACACCGGGGAGCTGTTTTTT

D: TRBD1
J: TRBJ1-2
size: few
V: TRBV10-3
CDR3: CAISGDRESSYGYTF
DNA: TGTGCCATCAGTGGCGACAGGGAGAGTTCTTATGGCTACACCTTC

D: TRBD2
J: TRBJ2-1
size: .
V: TRBV5-6
CDR3: CASSLGLAVNNEQFF
DNA: TGTGCCAGCAGCTTGGGACTAGCAGTTAACAATGAGCAGTTCTTC

D: TRBD1
J: TRBJ1-1
size: few
V: TRBV6-1
CDR3: CASRAPGQRNTEAFF
DNA: TGTGCCAGCAGGGCGCCGGGACAGAGGAACACTGAAGCTTTCTTT

D: TRBD1
J: TRBJ1-6
size: .
V: TRBV12-5
CDR3: CASGTGGASPLHF
DNA: TGTGCTAGTGGGACAGGGGGCGCGTCACCCCTCCACTTT

D: .
J: TRBJ2-7
size: .
V: TRBV28
CDR3: CASSSGGGSEQYF
DNA: TGTGCCAGCAGCTCCGGTGGAGGGAGCGAGCAGTACTTC

D: .
J: TRBJ2-7
size: .
V: TRBV19
CDR3: CASKSVLLGEDEQYF
DNA: TGTGCCAGTAAGTCCGTGCTCCTGGGGGAGGACGAGCAGTACTTC

D: .
J: TRBJ1-2
size: few
V: TRBV9
CDR3: CASSVAPRDYGYTF
DNA: TGTGCCAGCAGCGTAGCTCCCAGGGACTATGGCTACACCTTC

D: TRBD2
J: TRBJ2-7
size: few
V: TRBV5-1
CDR3: CASSWTSGGYEQYF
DNA: TGCGCCAGCAGCTGGACTAGCGGGGGATACGAGCAGTACTTC

D: .
J: TRBJ2-7
size: .
V: TRBV6-6
CDR3: CASSRDYEQYF
DNA: TGTGCCAGCAGTCGGGACTACGAGCAGTACTTC

D: TRBD1
J: TRBJ1-2
size: few
V: TRBV10-3
CDR3: CAISAGQNYGYTF
DNA: TGTGCCATCAGTGCGGGACAGAACTATGGCTACACCTTC

D: TRBD1
J: TRBJ2-3
size: .
V: TRBV7-2
CDR3: CASSTDRGTDTQYF
DNA: TGTGCCAGCAGCACGGACAGGGGTACAGATACGCAGTATTTT

D: .
J: TRBJ2-5
size: few
V: TRBV9
CDR3: CASSAAPGLGGETQYF
DNA: TGTGCCAGCAGCGCCGCTCCGGGACTCGGAGGGGAGACCCAGTACTTC

D: .
J: TRBJ2-3
size: few
V: TRBV5-4
CDR3: CASSSSTVSTDTQYF
DNA: TGTGCCAGCAGCTCTTCAACGGTTAGCACAGATACGCAGTATTTT

D: .
J: TRBJ1-3
size: .
V: TRBV5-1
CDR3: CASSVGRSSGNTIYF
DNA: TGCGCCAGCAGTGTGGGGCGAAGCTCTGGAAACACCATATATTTT

D: .
J: TRBJ2-7
size: few
V: TRBV6-5
CDR3: CASRNGINYEQYF
DNA: TGTGCCAGCAGAAACGGGATAAACTACGAGCAGTACTTC

D: .
J: TRBJ1-5
size: few
V: TRBV7-9
CDR3: CASSFGIDQPQHF
DNA: TGTGCCAGCAGCTTCGGTATCGATCAGCCCCAGCATTTT

D: TRBD1
J: TRBJ2-2
size: .
V: TRBV11-2
CDR3: CASSRTGLANTGELFF
DNA: TGTGCCAGCAGCCGGACAGGCTTAGCGAACACCGGGGAGCTGTTTTTT

D: .
J: TRBJ2-5
size: few
V: TRBV5-1
CDR3: CASSLDGGTQYF
DNA: TGCGCCAGCAGCTTGGACGGGGGGACCCAGTACTTC

D: .
J: TRBJ1-1
size: .
V: TRBV5-6
CDR3: CASSLDLGGRMNTEAFF
DNA: TGTGCCAGCAGCTTGGATCTTGGAGGCAGGATGAACACTGAAGCTTTCTTT

D: TRBD1
J: TRBJ1-2
size: many
V: TRBV28
CDR3: CASSYGAGQGPTGYTF
DNA: TGTGCCAGCAGTTATGGTGCGGGACAGGGACCTACTGGCTACACCTTC